Presented here are 18 T cell receptor beta chains from one specimen sequenced in a study of blood T cell repertoires in COVID-19. Using immunoSEQ multiplex PCR, the repertoire was profiled, and TCRdb retains in-frame clones only, with some absent. The top ten hold 7% to 9% of the sample, which has 200,000 or so clones, 65% to 85% seen once. Sequencing was carried out using PBMCs or T cells enriched from blood (not recorded which). The source of these receptors is a man aged 35 to 55 who had recovered from COVID-19.

The V and J genes are TRBV6-6 and TRBJ2-1; 13 bases map to TRBD2. Per germline, CDR1 MNHNY and CDR2 SVGAGI (reference sequence). Losses at the gene ends were 6 bases for V and 6 bases for J; bases not matched to a gene: 5. The CDR3 length is 15 residues. DNA for the CDR3: TGTGCCAGCAGACTACTAGCGGGGGGGCCCAATGAGCAGTTCTTC. Protein sequence: CASRLLAGGPNEQFF.

The chain is built from TRBV9 and TRBJ1-6, with D possibly being TRBD1 (5 bases). Trimming removed 0 bases at V and 9 bases at J, with 13 bases between. Germline CDR1 is SGDLS and CDR2 is YYNGEE. The length of the CDR3 is 15 residues. The CDR3, as DNA: TGTGCCAGCAGCGTAGAGCCGGGGGATGTTTCACCCCTCCACTTT. It translates to CASSVEPGDVSPLHF. The full variable domain, completed using reference TRBV9 and TRBJ1-6, is DSGVTQTPKHLITATGQRVTLRCSPRSGDLSVYWYQQSLDQGLQFLIQYYNGEERAKGNILERFSAQQFPDLHSELNLSSLELGDSALYFCASSVEPGDVSPLHFGNGTRLTVT.

The chain employs TRBV5-3 and TRBJ2-7; 9 bases map to TRBD1. TRBV5-3 is an ORF; its function is uncertain. CDR3 length: 17 residues. J lost 1 base, V lost 4 bases, and 12 bases had no gene match. The CDR3 bases are TGTGCCAGAAGCCACCCACAAACGGGACAGGGTTCCTACGAGCAGTACTTC. Protein product: CARSHPQTGQGSYEQYF.

Only one count was recorded for this clone. This rearrangement joins TRBV7-6 to TRBJ1-4; D is unresolved. Per germline, CDR1 SGHVS and CDR2 FNYEAQ. V was clipped by 5 bases and J by 4 bases, with 17 bases between them. The CDR3 extends over 16 amino acids. CDR3 sequence reads: CASSPGWGGFNEKLFF. The CDR3 DNA reads TGTGCCAGCAGCCCCGGGTGGGGAGGGTTTAATGAAAAACTGTTTTTT. Using reference TRBV7-6 and TRBJ1-4 for the parts outside the CDR3, the full variable domain is GAGVSQSPRYKVTKRGQDVALRCDPISGHVSLYWYRQALGQGPEFLTYFNYEAQQDKSGLPNDRFSAERPEGSISTLTIQRTEQRDSAMYRCASSPGWGGFNEKLFFGSGTQLSVL.

The J gene is TRBJ1-2, the V gene TRBV5-6; D uncertain. V was cut by 1 base and J by 4 bases, with 8 bases left in between. From germline, CDR1 is SGHDT and CDR2 YYEEEE. This CDR3 has 13 amino acids. The CDR3 sequence is CASSLPGIYGYTF. DNA for the CDR3: TGTGCCAGCAGCTTGCCGGGAATCTATGGCTACACCTTC.

V gene TRBV11-2 combines with J gene TRBJ2-2, with 7 bases lining up with TRBD1. From germline, CDR1 is SGHAT and CDR2 FQNNGV. The CDR3 extends over 13 amino acids. The V segment lost 4 bases and the J segment 5 bases; nucleotides outside the gene matches: 1. CDR3 protein: CASSYRGTGELFF. CDR3 sequence (DNA): TGTGCCAGCAGCTACAGGGGTACCGGGGAGCTGTTTTTT.

The V gene is TRBV12-2, the J gene TRBJ1-5; the table's D call, TRBD1, was not checked against the DNA. TRBV12-2 is a documented pseudogene. The CDR3 has 18 residues. In nucleotides, the CDR3 is TGTGCCATCGCGGCGGACATAAAGAAAGGGAAGAGCAATCAGCCCCAGCATTTT. As protein: CAIAADIKKGKSNQPQHF.

This clone is medium-sized by share. The V and J genes are TRBV7-9 and TRBJ2-7; TRBD1 is a possible D gene (6 bases). The germline V gene has CDR1 SEHNR and CDR2 FQNEAQ (reference sequence). There are 12 residues in the CDR3. V was pared by 3 bases and J by 9 bases, with 12 bases between. The CDR3 reads CASSLQGKGQYF. The CDR3 coding sequence is TGTGCCAGCAGCTTGCAGGGGAAGGGGCAGTACTTC.

This chain connects TRBV19 to TRBJ1-3, with 7 bases fitting TRBD1. Germline V gives CDR1 LNHDA, CDR2 SQIVND (reference sequence). V trimming: 3 bases; J trimming: 0 bases; junction bases outside the gene matches: 5. The CDR3 consists of 16 residues. CDR3 nucleotides: TGTGCCAGTAGTATTGACAGGGTGAGCTCTGGAAACACCATATATTTT. It is translated as CASSIDRVSSGNTIYF.

On this clone: Distinct nucleotide sequences in the sample also encode this CDR3. The rearrangement links TRBV7-8 to TRBJ1-1; D might be TRBD1 (5 bases). Germline V lookup: CDR1 SGHVS, CDR2 FQNEAQ. V was pared by 3 bases and J by 0 bases, with 8 bases between. This CDR3 has 14 amino acids. This CDR3 reads CASSLGGLNTEAFF. Here the CDR3 DNA reads TGTGCCAGCAGCTTGGGGGGACTGAACACTGAAGCTTTCTTT.

This clone showed up just once. The gene calls are TRBV4-1 and TRBJ1-5; D not certain. The CDR3 contains 19 residues. V gave up 0 bases and J gave up 0 bases, with 18 bases separating them. Germline lookup yields CDR1 MGHRA and CDR2 YSYEKL. The CDR3 sequence: CASSQDWTEGRDSNQPQHF. The CDR3 DNA reads TGCGCCAGCAGCCAAGACTGGACGGAAGGGAGGGATAGCAATCAGCCCCAGCATTTT.

The chain joins TRBV28 to TRBJ1-1; maybe TRBD1 (5 bases). Germline V lookup: CDR1 MDHEN, CDR2 SYDVKM. Trimming pared 7 bases from V and 4 bases from J, leaving 22 bases between. The CDR3 loop spans 16 amino acids. DNA of the CDR3: TGTGCCAGCACCCATCTGGGAGGGGCCTTGGGCACTGAAGCTTTCTTT. Translated: CASTHLGGALGTEAFF.

The chain uses TRBV5-1 and TRBJ1-1, with D possibly TRBD1 on 6 matching bases. There are 15 residues in the CDR3. The germline gives CDR1 SGHRS, CDR2 YFSETQ. The ends were cut back, 4 bases at V and 1 base at J, with 14 bases in the middle. CDR3 protein: CASSVQGGTNTEAFF. In DNA, the CDR3 is TGCGCCAGCAGCGTCCAAGGGGGAACGAACACTGAAGCTTTCTTT.

The V gene is TRBV28, the J gene TRBJ1-4; D possibly corresponds to TRBD1 (5 bases). Between the trimmed V and J ends, which lost 8 bases and 6 bases, there was a span of 13 bases. Per the germline V gene, CDR1 is MDHEN and CDR2 is SYDVKM. This CDR3 contains 13 residues. The CDR3 loop reads CASLRGMDEKLFF. CDR3 nucleotide sequence: TGTGCCAGCCTCCGGGGGATGGATGAAAAACTGTTTTTT. The complete variable domain, with remaining parts taken from reference TRBV28 and TRBJ1-4, reads DVKVTQSSRYLVKRTGEKVFLECVQDMDHENMFWYRQDPGLGLRLIYFSYDVKMKEKGDIPEGYSVSREKKERFSLILESASTNQTSMYLCASLRGMDEKLFFGSGTQLSVL.

This rearrangement joins TRBV19 to TRBJ2-7; the match to TRBD1 covers 8 bases. The germline V gene has CDR1 LNHDA and CDR2 SQIVND (reference sequence). V gave up 3 bases and J gave up 0 bases; unmatched junction bases: 1. The CDR3 sequence is 14 residues long. CDR3 loop: CASSMGTGSYEQYF. CDR3 bases: TGTGCCAGTAGTATGGGGACAGGCTCCTACGAGCAGTACTTC.

This chain joins TRBV7-3 and TRBJ2-3; 9 nucleotides match TRBD2. The V and J ends lost 1 base and 0 bases, in that order; junction bases with no gene match: 2. From germline, CDR1 is SGHTA and CDR2 FQGTGA. The CDR3 totals 16 residues. The CDR3 DNA is TGTGCCAGCAGCTTAAACCTAGCGGGAAGCACAGATACGCAGTATTTT. This sequence encodes CASSLNLAGSTDTQYF.

The V call is TRBV5-5, the J call TRBJ1-2, with D tentatively TRBD1 (5 bases). CDR1 SGHKS and CDR2 YYEKEE come from the germline V gene (reference sequence). V gave up 0 bases and J gave up 10 bases, with 13 bases separating them. CDR3 length: 13 amino acids. The CDR3 here is CASSLAWQGDYTF. CDR3 DNA sequence: TGTGCCAGCAGCTTGGCCTGGCAGGGTGACTACACCTTC.

The CDR3 sequence: CASSLLGWQFF. The CDR3 DNA sequence: TGTGCCAGCAGCTTACTCGGGTGGCAGTTCTTC. The chain combines TRBV7-3 with TRBJ2-1; D gene uncertain. The CDR3 runs to 11 residues. Trimming removed 2 bases from V and 12 bases from J, with 8 bases in between. The germline CDR1 and CDR2 sequences are SGHTA and FQGTGA. The entire variable domain, with the rest obtained from reference TRBV7-3 and TRBJ2-1, is as follows: GAGVSQTPSNKVTEKGKYVELRCDPISGHTALYWYRQSLGQGPEFLIYFQGTGAADDSGLPNDRFFAVRPEGSVSTLKIQRTERGDSAVYLCASSLLGWQFFGPGTRLTVL.